The 21 T cell receptor beta chains in this list originate from one sample, sequenced in a study of blood T cell repertoires in COVID-19. Profiled with immunoSEQ multiplex PCR; TCRdb holds only in-frame clones, not every one. The data show under 250,000 clones, approximately 82% seen once. Input material: peripheral blood. The receptors derive from a human donor in a cohort sampled during active COVID-19.

V usage is TRBV24-1 and J usage is TRBJ2-1; the match to TRBD2 covers 7 bases. Germline V lookup: CDR1 KGHDR, CDR2 SFDVKD. V dropped 4 bases and J dropped 6; count of bases not matched to a gene: 11. CDR3 size: 16 residues. This chain's CDR3 is CATSEDSGGSTNEQFF. The CDR3 DNA reads TGTGCCACCAGTGAGGACTCTGGCGGGAGCACCAATGAGCAGTTCTTC.

In its sample, this clone was seen a few times. The J gene is TRBJ1-4, the V gene TRBV30, with 7 bases lining up with TRBD1. The germline V gene encodes CDR1 GTSNPN and CDR2 SVGIG (reference sequence). Unmatched junction bases numbered 2, after V lost 0 bases and J lost 1 base. The CDR3 runs 15 residues. The CDR3 DNA follows: TGTGCCTGGAGTGTGAGACAGGGAACTAATGAAAAACTGTTTTTT. It encodes CAWSVRQGTNEKLFF.

J is TRBJ1-3 and V is TRBV5-6; no clear D gene. Germline V gene sequence: CDR1 SGHDT, CDR2 YYEEEE. The germline V and J ends were trimmed by 5 bases and 0 bases, with 12 bases remaining between them. This CDR3 is built from 15 residues. CDR3 loop: CASRPWADSGNTIYF. The CDR3 DNA reads TGTGCCAGCAGGCCGTGGGCTGACTCTGGAAACACCATATATTTT.

The rearrangement uses TRBV4-2 and TRBJ2-1, with TRBD2 as a possible D gene (5 bases). V lost 1 base to trimming and J lost 4 bases, with 11 bases between them. The CDR3 totals 15 residues. Germline V gene sequence: CDR1 LGHNA, CDR2 YNFKEQ. CDR3 region: CASSQASRTYNEQFF. Here the CDR3 DNA reads TGTGCCAGCAGCCAAGCTAGCAGAACGTACAATGAGCAGTTCTTC.

This clone was seen just once. This rearrangement joins TRBV7-2 to TRBJ2-3; 8 bases map to TRBD2. The V gene end was trimmed by 9 bases and the J gene end by 1 base; junction bases not matched to a gene: 9. This CDR3 region has 15 residues. Germline CDR1 and CDR2: SGHTA and FQGNSA. For the CDR3, the DNA is TGTGCCAGTACAATAGCGGGATTCGGCACAGATACGCAGTATTTT. This translates into CASTIAGFGTDTQYF.

The rearrangement joins TRBV7-9 to TRBJ2-7; 10 positions match TRBD2. The germline V gene encodes CDR1 SEHNR and CDR2 FQNEAQ (reference sequence). Trimming at V came to 5 bases and at J to 0 bases, leaving 7 bases not matched to a gene. CDR3 length equals 16 residues. CDR3 loop: CASSAPSGRASYEQYF. CDR3 coding DNA: TGTGCCAGCAGCGCCCCCAGCGGGAGGGCCTCCTACGAGCAGTACTTC. The full variable domain, in which reference TRBV7-9 and TRBJ2-7 provide the parts outside the CDR3, is DTGVSQNPRHKITKRGQNVTFRCDPISEHNRLYWYRQTLGQGPEFLTYFQNEAQLEKSRLLSDRFSAERPKGSFSTLEIQRTEQGDSAMYLCASSAPSGRASYEQYFGPGTRLTVT.

This chain uses TRBV5-1 with TRBJ2-5, with 9 nucleotides matching TRBD2. V shed 9 bases and J 3 bases; nucleotides not matched to a gene: 12. CDR1 SGHRS and CDR2 YFSETQ come from the germline V gene. CDR3 length equals 15 residues. The CDR3 loop reads CATSPAGGPEETQYF. The CDR3 DNA is TGCGCCACCTCACCCGCGGGAGGGCCGGAAGAGACCCAGTACTTC.

In regard to this clone: Different DNA sequences within this sample yield the same CDR3. The CDR3 region has the DNA TGCGCCAGCAGCTTGGGAGGGAGGGCCTACAATGAGCAGTTCTTC. It encodes CASSLGGRAYNEQFF. V gene TRBV5-1 combines with J gene TRBJ2-1, with 7 bases aligning to TRBD2. The V gene's germline CDR1 is SGHRS and CDR2 YFSETQ. The CDR3 covers 15 residues. V shed 0 bases and J 2 bases; nucleotides not matched to a gene: 2. Full variable domain (outside the CDR3, taken from reference TRBV5-1 and TRBJ2-1): KAGVTQTPRYLIKTRGQQVTLSCSPISGHRSVSWYQQTPGQGLQFLFEYFSETQRNKGNFPGRFSGRQFSNSRSEMNVSTLELGDSALYLCASSLGGRAYNEQFFGPGTRLTVL.

The chain is built from TRBV7-9 and TRBJ1-1, with D perhaps matching TRBD1 (5 bases). Trimming pared 5 bases from V and 5 bases from J, leaving 15 bases between. Germline CDR1 and CDR2: SEHNR and FQNEAQ (reference sequence). The CDR3 sequence is 14 residues long. CDR3 in amino acids: CASSPGEGRTEAFF. CDR3 DNA: TGTGCCAGCAGCCCAGGAGAGGGGAGGACTGAAGCTTTCTTT. Full variable domain (remainder filled in from reference TRBV7-9 and TRBJ1-1): DTGVSQNPRHKITKRGQNVTFRCDPISEHNRLYWYRQTLGQGPEFLTYFQNEAQLEKSRLLSDRFSAERPKGSFSTLEIQRTEQGDSAMYLCASSPGEGRTEAFFGQGTRLTVV.

V usage is TRBV6-1 and J usage is TRBJ2-7; TRBD1 is a possible D gene (5 bases). The ends were cut back, 6 bases at V and 2 bases at J, with 11 bases in the middle. This CDR3 contains 13 residues. Germline V gene data show CDR1 as MNHNS and CDR2 as SASEGT. The CDR3 region has the DNA TGTGCCAGCAGATCCACAGGCCCCTACGAGCAGTACTTC. Its translation: CASRSTGPYEQYF.

This chain uses TRBV6-5 with TRBJ1-1; 9 bases map to TRBD1. CDR1 and CDR2 from the germline V gene are MNHEY and SVGAGI. V shed 5 bases, J shed 3 bases, and the junction held 7 bases outside the gene matches. The CDR3 is 15 amino acids. In DNA form, the CDR3 reads TGTGCCAGCAGTCTACAGGGGGCGTTGGACACTGAAGCTTTCTTT. Its protein product is CASSLQGALDTEAFF.

This rearrangement joins TRBV2 to TRBJ1-1; TRBD1 matches at 11 bases. The junction had 9 bases not matched to a gene; V was cut back by 9 bases and J by 9 bases. The germline V gene encodes CDR1 SNHLY and CDR2 FYNNEI. The CDR3 is 13 amino acids. The CDR3 spells CARSTDRGQKAFF. DNA for the CDR3: TGTGCCAGATCTACGGACAGGGGGCAAAAAGCTTTCTTT.

This clone has just one count. The rearrangement joins TRBV29-1 to TRBJ1-3; unclear D gene. Trimming removed 5 bases from V and 0 bases from J, with 11 bases in between. This CDR3 comprises 14 residues. CDR1 and CDR2 (germline): SQVTM, ANQGSEA. The CDR3 nucleotides are TGCAGCGTTAAAGGATCGAGCTCTGGAAACACCATATATTTT. The encoded protein is CSVKGSSSGNTIYF.

This chain joins TRBV10-3 and TRBJ2-6; maybe TRBD1 (6 bases). V lost 2 bases, J lost 5 bases, and 13 bases lay in between. Germline loops: CDR1 ENHRY, CDR2 SYGVKD. The CDR3 runs 16 residues. The DNA of the CDR3 is TGTGCCATCAGTGAGCCTACAGGGAGAAGGGCCAACGTCCTGACTTTC. Translated, it gives CAISEPTGRRANVLTF.

This rearrangement joins TRBV10-1 to TRBJ2-7, with 11 bases aligning to TRBD2. The V segment lost 6 bases and the J segment 3 bases; nucleotides outside the gene matches: 10. This CDR3 has 16 residues. The germline V gene has CDR1 WNHNN and CDR2 SYGVQD (reference sequence). In nucleotides, the CDR3 is TGCGCCAGCAGACAGATACTAGCGGGAGCAATCTACGAGCAGTACTTC. Its translation is CASRQILAGAIYEQYF.

The chain links TRBV5-6 to TRBJ1-4, with D perhaps TRBD1 (5 bases). V lost 4 bases and J 4 bases, leaving 20 bases between the germline ends. Germline loops: CDR1 SGHDT, CDR2 YYEEEE. This CDR3 region has 17 residues. The chain's CDR3 is CASSRFGRAGINEKLFF. CDR3 in DNA: TGTGCCAGCAGCAGGTTCGGACGGGCAGGGATTAATGAAAAACTGTTTTTT.

V is TRBV10-2 and J is TRBJ1-4, with D unresolved. CDR1 and CDR2 from the germline V gene are WSHSY and SAAADI. V was cut by 3 bases and J by 8 bases, with 10 bases left in between. CDR3 length: 13 amino acids. The CDR3 is CASSEADLEKLFF. The CDR3 DNA is TGCGCCAGCAGTGAAGCGGATCTGGAAAAACTGTTTTTT.

This chain's CDR3 is CASREGTRDEQYF. The CDR3 coding sequence is TGCGCCAGCCGCGAGGGCACTAGGGACGAGCAGTACTTC. The chain carries TRBV5-1 and TRBJ2-7; a weak D match, TRBD2 (5 bases). The germline CDR1 and CDR2 sequences are SGHRS and YFSETQ. This CDR3 spans 13 amino acids. V was cut by 7 bases and J by 5 bases, with 16 bases left in between.

The chain employs TRBV9 and TRBJ2-3; D uncertain. This CDR3 is built from 15 residues. The V gene's germline CDR1 is SGDLS and CDR2 YYNGEE. V lost 0 bases and J 0 bases, leaving 8 bases between the germline ends. CDR3 sequence reads: CASSVGLTSTDTQYF. The CDR3 region has the DNA TGTGCCAGCAGCGTAGGACTGACTAGCACAGATACGCAGTATTTT.

CDR3 in DNA: TGCGCCAGCAGCGGCCTTAGCGGGACCGTTTACGAGCAGTACTTC. This gives the protein CASSGLSGTVYEQYF. V and J are TRBV5-1 and TRBJ2-7; TRBD2 aligns across 8 bases. V shed 4 bases and J 4 bases; nucleotides not matched to a gene: 10. The germline gives CDR1 SGHRS, CDR2 YFSETQ. The CDR3 loop spans 15 amino acids.

The V gene is TRBV18, the J gene TRBJ1-1; D gene uncertain. Per germline, CDR1 KGHSH and CDR2 LQKENI. The V end was cut by 4 bases, the J end by 0 bases, with 15 bases between. The CDR3 consists of 16 residues. As DNA, the CDR3 is TGTGCCAGCTCACTTGCGACACCCAGCCTGAACACTGAAGCTTTCTTT. This gives the protein CASSLATPSLNTEAFF. The full variable domain, completed using reference TRBV18 and TRBJ1-1, is NAGVMQNPRHLVRRRGQEARLRCSPMKGHSHVYWYRQLPEEGLKFMVYLQKENIIDESGMPKERFSAEFPKEGPSILRIQQVVRGDSAAYFCASSLATPSLNTEAFFGQGTRLTVV.